Each of the 8 T cell receptor beta chains below was sequenced from the same sample in a study of blood T cells in healthy people across ages. Together with a sample-barcoded 5' primer, a J-beta primer mix was included in a second PCR lasting about 7 to 11 cycles. TCRdb redid the calling of the 5' RACE reads with MiXCR, one entry per CDR3 protein. The sample yields over a million distinct CDR3 sequences, 42% seen once. The sample was blood. The source is a woman aged 18-29 years in good health.

The V gene is TRBV20-1, the J gene TRBJ2-7; D perhaps matches TRBD2 (5 bases). The germline V gene has CDR1 DFQATT and CDR2 SNEGSKA (reference sequence). The CDR3 contains 14 residues. V dropped 5 bases and J dropped 0 bases, with 14 bases sitting between them. CDR3 sequence (DNA): TGCAGTGCTCGTCGTACGGGGAGCTCCTACGAGCAGTACTTC. This codes for CSARRTGSSYEQYF.

This clonotype turned up a few times. DNA for the CDR3: TGCGCCAGCAGCTTCCGAGAGAGCAAATCCTACGAGCAGTACTTC. The encoded protein is CASSFRESKSYEQYF. This chain links TRBV5-1 with TRBJ2-7; D remains ambiguous. There are 15 residues in the CDR3. The ends were cut back, 2 bases at V and 1 base at J, with 13 bases in the middle. Germline CDR1 reads SGHRS; CDR2 reads YFSETQ.

The chain employs TRBV9 and TRBJ1-1, with a weak D call TRBD1 (6 bases). V shed 0 bases and J shed 0 bases, with 12 bases lying between them. The CDR3 consists of 16 residues. Germline loops: CDR1 SGDLS, CDR2 YYNGEE. DNA for the CDR3: TGTGCCAGCAGCGTAGGGGGGGGCTCACTGAACACTGAAGCTTTCTTT. Translation gives CASSVGGGSLNTEAFF.

The chain is built from TRBV3-1 and TRBJ2-1, with 12 bases lining up with TRBD2. The V gene's germline CDR1 is LGHDT and CDR2 YNNKEL (reference sequence). This CDR3 has 15 residues. After removal of 1 base from V and 12 bases from J, the junction contained 7 bases not matched to a gene. This CDR3 reads CASSQALAGGHRQFF. In DNA form, the CDR3 reads TGTGCCAGCAGCCAAGCTCTAGCGGGAGGGCATCGGCAGTTCTTC.

The chain links TRBV28 to TRBJ1-3; D is unresolved. Trimming removed 3 bases at V and 1 base at J, with 7 bases between. CDR1 is MDHEN, CDR2 SYDVKM, per germline. CDR3 length equals 14 residues. In DNA, the CDR3 is TGTGCCAGCAGTTTTCTGGCGTCTGGAAACACCATATATTTT. Translation gives CASSFLASGNTIYF.

CDR3 bases: TGTGCCAGCAGAAGGAATCCCGGGGAGCTGTTTTTT. It encodes CASRRNPGELFF. The chain recombines TRBV6-5 with TRBJ2-2; D is unresolved. Germline V gene data show CDR1 as MNHEY and CDR2 as SVGAGI. This CDR3 is built from 12 residues. The germline V and J ends were trimmed by 6 bases and 6 bases, with 8 bases remaining between them.

The chain combines TRBV4-2 with TRBJ1-6; the match to TRBD1 covers 7 bases. Germline V gene data show CDR1 as LGHNA and CDR2 as YNFKEQ. V shed 7 bases and J 7 bases; nucleotides not matched to a gene: 13. This CDR3 is built from 16 residues. CDR3 amino acids: CASKFRSGQNNSPLHF. CDR3 nucleotide sequence: TGTGCCAGCAAGTTCCGTTCGGGACAGAACAATTCACCCCTCCACTTT.

The V and J genes are TRBV12-3 or TRBV12-4 and TRBJ1-2; 8 nucleotides align to TRBD1. This CDR3 comprises 15 residues. The J segment lost 0 bases and the V segment lost 5 bases, leaving 5 bases of the junction unmatched. The CDR3 loop is CASSGTGVTNYGYTF. The CDR3 bases are TGTGCCAGCAGTGGGACAGGAGTCACTAACTATGGCTACACCTTC.